This T cell receptor beta chain was sequenced during a study of T cells after yellow fever vaccination. In its sample, this clonotype was seen a few times. Its antigen is unknown. Germline CDR1 is WSHSY and CDR2 is SAAADI. V dropped 7 bases and J dropped 1 base, with 7 bases sitting between them. The CDR3 is made up of 12 amino acids. Template switching by 5'RACE produced TCR cDNA, adding a universal primer site and UMIs. Each CDR3 protein is one row after TCRdb ran MiXCR on the 5' RACE reads. The repertoire holds 350,000 to 450,000 distinct CDR3 sequences, with around a sixth as singletons. Findings and limits, study-wide: Overall, a small share of clonotypes was seen in both CD4 and CD8 compartments. Most clones from primary vaccination resurfaced after the booster (around 97% CD4, about 91% CD8).

The receptor was isolated from a man aged 18 to 35 who received the YFV17D yellow fever vaccine. The rearrangement uses TRBV10-2 and TRBJ1-1; D ambiguous. This material consisted of PBMCs, taken before the yellow fever booster vaccination. CDR3 amino acids: CASTNRNTEAFF. The CDR3 nucleotides are TGCGCCAGCACTAATCGGAACACTGAAGCTTTCTTT.